This TCR beta chain was profiled in a study of cytomegalovirus exposure and HLA in healthy donors. As regards this clone: Its antigen remains unknown.

V was pared by 4 bases and J by 6 bases, with 3 bases of the junction left unmatched. Germline values: CDR1 KGHSH, CDR2 LQKENI. The CDR3 runs 12 residues. Study results and caveats: Reportedly, a later analysis found an Asian-associated ancestry cluster had fewer N-insertions than the approximately 670-donor mean. Indistinguishable V segments such as TRBV6-2 and TRBV6-3 were excluded. While the bulk of TCR sequences proved rare, some public TCRs turned up in many donors. A few of the chains that were CMV-associated were confirmed in vitro to be specific for CMV antigens.

The PCR was carried out with 60 Vbeta primers and 13 Jbeta primers. The protocol was immunoSEQ multiplex PCR, while the TCRdb copy is restricted to in-frame clones and leaves out a portion. In total, the table holds approximately 47,000 clones. This clonotype was obtained from a male donor in good health and CMV-seronegative. V is TRBV18 and J is TRBJ2-7; TRBD1 agrees at 7 bases. Sequencing was performed on PBMCs. CDR3 nucleotide sequence: TGTGCCAGCTCACGGACAGGTGGCGAGCAGTACTTC. This gives the protein CASSRTGGEQYF. Combining the CDR3 with reference TRBV18 and TRBJ2-7 gives the whole variable domain NAGVMQNPRHLVRRRGQEARLRCSPMKGHSHVYWYRQLPEEGLKFMVYLQKENIIDESGMPKERFSAEFPKEGPSILRIQQVVRGDSAAYFCASSRTGGEQYFGPGTRLTVT.